This paragraph covers one T cell receptor beta chain sequence. Antigen: not known. This record comes from a study of Ad26.COV2.S vaccination and SARS-CoV-2 variants. Overall study findings and caveats: Ad26.COV2.S recipients had broader spike-specific TCRs (P = 0.0014). Following vaccination, spike-specific CD8+ and CD4+ T cell responses reportedly exhibited substantial breadth.

Profiling relied on immunoSEQ multiplex PCR, and the TCRdb table lists in-frame clones only, not all of them. Of more than 120,000 clones listed, roughly 89% are singletons. The CDR3 contains 14 residues. CDR1 is SGHVS and CDR2 is FQNEAQ in the germline V gene. Trimming pared 5 bases from V and 12 bases from J, leaving 22 bases between. J is TRBJ1-2 and V is TRBV7-8, with TRBD1 as a possible D gene (5 bases). This clonotype was sampled from a human donor who had recovered from COVID-19. The specimen was peripheral blood, collected after recovery from COVID-19. The chain's CDR3 is CASSIRQQLTPNTF. CDR3 DNA sequence: TGTGCCAGCAGCATTAGACAGCAATTAACCCCTAACACCTTC.